This T cell receptor beta chain was sequenced during a study of T cells in localized non-small cell lung cancer. Clones were read by immunoSEQ multiplex PCR, and TCRdb kept only the in-frame ones, dropping some. Of 15,000 to 20,000 clones listed, more than 85% were seen once; the top ten hold roughly 3.5%. V was cut by 7 bases and J by 5 bases, with 17 bases left in between. CDR3 length: 13 residues. The germline V gene encodes CDR1 SQVTM and CDR2 ANQGSEA. As to this clone: Its antigen is as yet unknown.

Overall study findings and caveats: In adjacent lung appeared a median around 60 of the top 100 tumor clones.

The TCR originated in a male donor older than 55 with stage II squamous cell lung carcinoma. This rearrangement joins TRBV29-1 to TRBJ1-1, with D possibly matching TRBD1 (6 bases). Sequences were derived from peripheral blood, sampled before any cancer treatment. The CDR3 reads CSAEREGGTEAFF. CDR3 nucleotides: TGCAGCGCCGAAAGGGAAGGGGGGACTGAAGCTTTCTTT.